These 23 T cell receptor beta chains came from one sample sequenced in a study of PD-L1 blockade in urothelial cancer (dated by TCRdb to the late 2010s). The library was obtained by the immunoSEQ multiplex PCR assay. TCRdb obtained this table from immuneACCESS and retained in-frame rearrangements with V and J assigned. These tables miss some clones; where compared with another copy, unresolved V genes account for less than half of the shortfall, and the remainder is unexplained. For this sample there are about 22,000 clones; roughly 90% appear just once. Jointly, the top ten make up roughly 16% of the sample. Sequences were derived from PBMCs, sampled around atezolizumab (anti-PD-L1) treatment. The receptors were sampled from a woman aged 60 to 75 with urothelial cancer.

This chain links TRBV19 with TRBJ2-2; D possibly corresponds to TRBD1 (6 bases). V lost 6 bases to trimming and J lost 4 bases, with 21 bases between them. The germline V gene encodes CDR1 LNHDA and CDR2 SQIVND (reference sequence). This CDR3 has 17 amino acids. The CDR3 DNA is TGTGCCAGTAGAAAATCCCTCGGGACATCTCGCACCGGGGAGCTGTTTTTT. This codes for CASRKSLGTSRTGELFF.

In this sample, this clone turned up a few times. This rearrangement joins TRBV29-1 to TRBJ1-3; perhaps TRBD1 as D (6 bases). Germline CDR1 SQVTM, CDR2 ANQGSEA. This CDR3 comprises 12 residues. V lost 8 bases and J lost 3, with 11 bases in between. DNA for the CDR3: TGCAGCTTACAGGGTGATGGAAACACCATATATTTT. Amino acid sequence: CSLQGDGNTIYF.

This chain connects TRBV30 to TRBJ2-5, with TRBD1 matching 7 bases. The CDR3 runs 13 residues. The germline V gene encodes CDR1 GTSNPN and CDR2 SVGIG (reference sequence). Trimming removed 0 bases from V and 4 bases from J; junction bases left unmatched: 2. The CDR3 DNA is TGTGCCTGGAGTGTTCCAGGGGGAGAGACCCAGTACTTC. It translates to CAWSVPGGETQYF.

V and J are TRBV29-1 and TRBJ1-2; D might be TRBD1 (5 bases). Germline V lookup: CDR1 SQVTM, CDR2 ANQGSEA. The CDR3 runs 13 residues. Trimming removed 4 bases from V and 5 bases from J, with 14 bases in between. The CDR3 DNA is TGCAGCGTTGCAGGGTCCGTTTGGTATGGCTACACCTTC. Translation gives CSVAGSVWYGYTF.

This clone has just one count. V and J are TRBV7-7 and TRBJ2-2, with 9 positions matching TRBD2. This CDR3 spans 16 amino acids. Germline-derived CDR1 and CDR2 are SSHAT and FNYEAQ (reference sequence). V shed 5 bases and J 2 bases; nucleotides not matched to a gene: 6. CDR3 sequence: CASSRRLAANTGELFF. As DNA, the CDR3 is TGTGCCAGCAGCCGCCGACTAGCGGCCAACACCGGGGAGCTGTTTTTT.

The chain employs TRBV7-2 and TRBJ1-5; 7 bases match TRBD1. With 4 bases clipped from V and 1 base from J, the junction kept 4 bases outside the gene matches. The CDR3 loop spans 15 amino acids. From germline, CDR1 is SGHTA and CDR2 FQGNSA. CDR3 bases: TGTGCCAGCAGCTCCACAGGGGTCAGCAATCAGCCCCAGCATTTT. Encoded protein: CASSSTGVSNQPQHF. The full variable domain, in which reference TRBV7-2 and TRBJ1-5 provide the parts outside the CDR3, is GAGVSQSPSNKVTEKGKDVELRCDPISGHTALYWYRQSLGQGLEFLIYFQGNSAPDKSGLPSDRFSAERTGGSVSTLTIQRTQQEDSAVYLCASSSTGVSNQPQHFGDGTRLSIL.

The chain uses TRBV7-6 and TRBJ2-7; D perhaps matches TRBD1 (6 bases). This CDR3 region has 14 residues. V lost 6 bases to trimming and J lost 2 bases, with 14 bases between them. Germline V gene data show CDR1 as SGHVS and CDR2 as FNYEAQ. CDR3 nucleotides: TGTGCCAGCAGTCGAAGGGACATGCCCTACGAGCAGTACTTC. Protein sequence: CASSRRDMPYEQYF.

The chain couples TRBV10-3 to TRBJ2-7, with TRBD1 as a possible D gene (5 bases). Germline lookup yields CDR1 ENHRY and CDR2 SYGVKD. This CDR3 comprises 15 residues. V was clipped by 4 bases and J by 1 base, with 14 bases between them. CDR3 sequence reads: CAISGKTESSYEQYF. CDR3 in DNA: TGTGCCATCAGTGGAAAGACAGAGTCATCCTACGAGCAGTACTTC.

The rearrangement uses TRBV7-9 and TRBJ1-3, with unresolved D. Per germline, CDR1 SEHNR and CDR2 FQNEAQ (reference sequence). This CDR3 has 17 amino acids. The V gene lost 4 bases and the J gene lost 0 bases, with 16 bases spanning the gap. The CDR3 here is CASSSAQAGGSGNTIYF. In nucleotides, the CDR3 is TGTGCCAGCAGCTCAGCCCAGGCCGGTGGCTCTGGAAACACCATATATTTT.

The chain is built from TRBV7-8 and TRBJ2-5; 7 bases are a match to TRBD2. CDR3 size: 16 residues. Germline V gene sequence: CDR1 SGHVS, CDR2 FQNEAQ. Germline trimming cut 5 bases from V and 2 bases from J; bases unmatched to any gene: 11. As DNA, the CDR3 is TGTGCCAGCAGCCGAATTGGGAGCGGGGCTCAAGAGACCCAGTACTTC. This sequence encodes CASSRIGSGAQETQYF. The whole variable domain, filled in from reference TRBV7-8 and TRBJ2-5, reads GAGVSQSPRYKVAKRGQDVALRCDPISGHVSLFWYQQALGQGPEFLTYFQNEAQLDKSGLPSDRFFAERPEGSVSTLKIQRTQQEDSAVYLCASSRIGSGAQETQYFGPGTRLLVL.

The chain has TRBV2 and TRBJ1-2; D is ambiguous. V was trimmed by 7 bases and J by 8 bases, leaving 23 bases between them. Germline assignment: CDR1 SNHLY and CDR2 FYNNEI. CDR3 length: 15 amino acids. The CDR3 DNA sequence: TGTGCCAGCACCCTCTCCTCGACGGAGGCTAGAGGCTACACCTTC. Protein product: CASTLSSTEARGYTF.

The V and J genes are TRBV9 and TRBJ1-1, with 9 bases that match TRBD1. The CDR3 length is 16 residues. Germline V gene lookup returns CDR1 SGDLS and CDR2 YYNGEE. Trimming at V came to 0 bases and at J to 6 bases, leaving 9 bases not matched to a gene. The CDR3 bases are TGTGCCAGCAGCGTAGCCCAACAGGGGGCGTTCGCTGAAGCTTTCTTT. Residues: CASSVAQQGAFAEAFF.

The chain employs TRBV2 and TRBJ1-5, with 7 bases fitting TRBD1. Germline loops: CDR1 SNHLY, CDR2 FYNNEI. The CDR3 totals 15 residues. V lost 7 bases to trimming and J lost 0 bases; unmatched junction nucleotides: 6. The chain's CDR3 is CASTWTGASNQPQHF. The DNA for the CDR3 is TGTGCCAGCACTTGGACAGGCGCTAGCAATCAGCCCCAGCATTTT.

This clone is medium-sized within its sample. The V gene is TRBV12-5, the J gene TRBJ2-5; TRBD2 matches at 11 bases. The CDR3 is made up of 22 amino acids. V lost 1 base, J lost 5 bases, and 24 bases stayed unmatched. Germline V gene lookup returns CDR1 LGHNT and CDR2 FRNRAP. The CDR3: CASGLGLAGLAGGLIKGETQYF. CDR3 sequence (DNA): TGTGCTAGTGGTTTGGGTTTAGCGGGGCTAGCGGGAGGCCTTATCAAAGGGGAGACCCAGTACTTC. The whole variable domain, filled in from reference TRBV12-5 and TRBJ2-5, reads DARVTQTPRHKVTEMGQEVTMRCQPILGHNTVFWYRQTMMQGLELLAYFRNRAPLDDSGMPKDRFSAEMPDATLATLKIQPSEPRDSAVYFCASGLGLAGLAGGLIKGETQYFGPGTRLLVL.

This chain's CDR3 is CASGEAGQGAYTGELFF. The DNA for the CDR3 is TGTGCCAGTGGTGAAGCGGGCCAGGGGGCGTACACCGGGGAGCTGTTTTTT. The chain carries TRBV19 and TRBJ2-2; 8 nucleotides line up with TRBD1. CDR3 length: 17 amino acids. Germline V gene sequence: CDR1 LNHDA, CDR2 SQIVND (reference sequence). The ends lost 8 bases at V and 3 bases at J; junction bases unmatched: 14.

The rearrangement joins TRBV6-5 to TRBJ2-2; TRBD1 matches 8 bases. Losses at the gene ends were 2 bases for V and 4 bases for J; bases not matched to a gene: 3. Germline-derived CDR1 and CDR2 are MNHEY and SVGAGI. CDR3 length: 15 residues. The CDR3 region is CASSYDRGITGELFF. As DNA, the CDR3 is TGTGCCAGCAGTTACGACAGGGGTATCACCGGGGAGCTGTTTTTT.

This chain uses TRBV7-6 with TRBJ2-7; 7 nucleotides align to TRBD1. Germline CDR1 SGHVS, CDR2 FNYEAQ. J lost 3 bases, V lost 5 bases, and 7 bases had no gene match. This CDR3 contains 14 residues. Written as DNA, the CDR3 is TGTGCCAGCAGCCCACCGGGACAGCACTACGAGCAGTACTTC. As protein: CASSPPGQHYEQYF.

The chain combines TRBV19 with TRBJ1-3; D call uncertain. V dropped 2 bases and J dropped 4 bases, with 12 bases sitting between them. This CDR3 contains 15 residues. CDR1 and CDR2 (germline): LNHDA, SQIVND (reference sequence). CDR3 amino acids: CASSITQPFGNTIYF. The CDR3 DNA reads TGTGCCAGTAGTATAACACAGCCATTCGGAAACACCATATATTTT.

The chain combines TRBV9 with TRBJ2-1; 7 positions match TRBD2. The ends lost 0 bases at V and 8 bases at J; junction bases unmatched: 2. From germline, CDR1 is SGDLS and CDR2 YYNGEE. This CDR3 is built from 13 residues. The CDR3 DNA follows: TGTGCCAGCAGCGTAGGACTAGCCCATGAGCAGTTCTTC. It translates to CASSVGLAHEQFF.

The chain uses TRBV19 and TRBJ1-5, with a weak D call TRBD1 (5 bases). Germline V gives CDR1 LNHDA, CDR2 SQIVND (reference sequence). V was shortened by 7 bases and J by 2 bases, with 15 bases between the two germline ends. The CDR3 length is 15 residues. The CDR3 sequence: CASTRFQGGNQPQHF. Here the CDR3 DNA reads TGTGCCAGTACCCGTTTTCAGGGTGGCAATCAGCCCCAGCATTTT.

A single count supports this clone. The V call is TRBV7-9, the J call TRBJ2-4, with a tentative D call TRBD2 (6 bases). From germline, CDR1 is SEHNR and CDR2 FQNEAQ (reference sequence). The CDR3 consists of 12 residues. Trimming left V 1 base short and J 13 bases short, with 11 bases between. CDR3 nucleotide sequence: TGTGCCAGCAGCTTAGGGGGGGAAATCCAGTACTTC. The encoded protein is CASSLGGEIQYF.

The V and J genes are TRBV11-2 and TRBJ1-1; D ambiguous. The germline gives CDR1 SGHAT, CDR2 FQNNGV. With 5 bases removed from V and 1 base from J, the gap between germline ends came to 8 bases. This CDR3 region has 13 residues. Here the CDR3 DNA reads TGTGCCAGCAGCCTGTCCGGGAACACTGAAGCTTTCTTT. Its translation is CASSLSGNTEAFF.

The chain is built from TRBV28 and TRBJ1-2; 9 bases are a match to TRBD1. The CDR3 has 17 amino acids. Per germline, CDR1 MDHEN and CDR2 SYDVKM. V lost 5 bases to trimming and J lost 8 bases; unmatched junction nucleotides: 18. CDR3 protein: CASSPPPGTGTGFGYTF. The DNA for the CDR3 is TGTGCCAGCAGTCCCCCACCTGGGACCGGGACAGGGTTCGGCTACACCTTC.